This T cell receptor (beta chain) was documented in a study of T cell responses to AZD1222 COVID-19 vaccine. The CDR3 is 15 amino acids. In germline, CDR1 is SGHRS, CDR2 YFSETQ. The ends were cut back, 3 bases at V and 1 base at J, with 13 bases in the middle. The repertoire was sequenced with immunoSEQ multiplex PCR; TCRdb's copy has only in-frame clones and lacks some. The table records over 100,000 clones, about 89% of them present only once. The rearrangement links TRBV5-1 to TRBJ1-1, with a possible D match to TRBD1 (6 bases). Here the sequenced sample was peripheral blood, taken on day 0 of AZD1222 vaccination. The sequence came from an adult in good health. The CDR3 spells CASSSKRGQNTEAFF. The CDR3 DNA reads TGCGCCAGCAGCTCGAAACGGGGGCAGAACACTGAAGCTTTCTTT.